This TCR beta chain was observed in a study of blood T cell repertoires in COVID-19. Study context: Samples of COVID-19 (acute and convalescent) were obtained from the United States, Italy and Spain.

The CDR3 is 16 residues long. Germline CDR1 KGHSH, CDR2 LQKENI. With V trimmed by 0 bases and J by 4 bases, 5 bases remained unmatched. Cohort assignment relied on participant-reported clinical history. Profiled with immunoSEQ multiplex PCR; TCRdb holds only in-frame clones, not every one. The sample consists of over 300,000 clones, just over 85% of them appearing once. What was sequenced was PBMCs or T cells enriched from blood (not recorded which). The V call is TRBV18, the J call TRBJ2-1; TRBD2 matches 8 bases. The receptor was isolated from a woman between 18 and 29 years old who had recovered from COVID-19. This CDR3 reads CASSPPSLAEYNEQFF. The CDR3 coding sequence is TGTGCCAGCTCACCACCGTCACTAGCGGAGTACAATGAGCAGTTCTTC.